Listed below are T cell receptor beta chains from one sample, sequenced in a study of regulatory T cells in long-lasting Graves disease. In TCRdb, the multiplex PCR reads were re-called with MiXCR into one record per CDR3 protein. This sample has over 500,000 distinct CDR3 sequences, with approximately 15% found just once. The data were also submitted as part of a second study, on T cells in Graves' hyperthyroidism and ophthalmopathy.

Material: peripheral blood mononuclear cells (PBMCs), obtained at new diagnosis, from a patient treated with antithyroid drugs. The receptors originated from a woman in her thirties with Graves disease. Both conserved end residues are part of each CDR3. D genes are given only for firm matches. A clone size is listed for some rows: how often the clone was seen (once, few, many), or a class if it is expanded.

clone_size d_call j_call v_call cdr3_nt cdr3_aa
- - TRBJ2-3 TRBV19 TGTGCCAGTAGTATTGGCGTGTCGTGGGCTAGCACAGATACGCAGTATTTT CASSIGVSWASTDTQYF
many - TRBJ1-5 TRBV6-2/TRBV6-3 TGTGCCAGCAGTGAAGCGGTACAGTACCCCTATCAGCCCCAGCATTTT CASSEAVQYPYQPQHF
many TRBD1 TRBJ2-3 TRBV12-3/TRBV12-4 TGTGCCAGTGCGACCGGGACAGGGGGTATTGCGCAGTATTTT CASATGTGGIAQYF
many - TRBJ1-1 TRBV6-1 TGTGCCAGCAGTCGGGACAACGTGTACACTGAAGCTTTCTTT CASSRDNVYTEAFF
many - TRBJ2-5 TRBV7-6 TGTGCCAGCAACAGACGGGGGACCCAAGAGACCCAGTACTTC CASNRRGTQETQYF
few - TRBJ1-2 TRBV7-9 TGTGCCAGCAGCTTAGACATCAATAACTATGGCTACACCTTC CASSLDINNYGYTF
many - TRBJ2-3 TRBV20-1 TGCAGTGCTCCCCGGGACCGCCACACAGATACGCAGTATTTT CSAPRDRHTDTQYF
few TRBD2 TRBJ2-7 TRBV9 TGTGCCAGCAGCGAGGGCGGGAGAGGTACCTACGAGCAGTACTTC CASSEGGRGTYEQYF
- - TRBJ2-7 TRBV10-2 TGCGCCAGCACAGGCCGACTCCGGGACGGGACCTACGAGCAGTACTTC CASTGRLRDGTYEQYF
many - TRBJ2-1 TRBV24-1 TGTGCCACCAGTGATTTTCAGCGGAATGAGCAGTTCTTC CATSDFQRNEQFF
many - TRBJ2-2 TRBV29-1 TGCAGCGGATCCGAGGGGCCTGGGGAGCTGTTTTTT CSGSEGPGELFF
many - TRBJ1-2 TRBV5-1 TGCGCCAGCAGCTTGGATGGTGGGGGATTGCACACCTTC CASSLDGGGLHTF
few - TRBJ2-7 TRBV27 TGTGCCAGCAGTTTGGGGAAGTCCTACGAGCAGTACTTC CASSLGKSYEQYF
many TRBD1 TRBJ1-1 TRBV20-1 TGCAGTGGCAGACAGGGGGCGAGCACTGAAGCTTTCTTT CSGRQGASTEAFF
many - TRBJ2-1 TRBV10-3 TGTGCCATCAGCAACACAGGGGAGGGGCAGTTCTTC CAISNTGEGQFF
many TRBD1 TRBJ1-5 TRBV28 TGTGCCAGCAGTGGGACAGGGGACTACAATCAGCCCCAGCATTTT CASSGTGDYNQPQHF
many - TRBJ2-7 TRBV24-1 TGTGCCAGAGACCTACGGAGCGAGCAGTACTTC CARDLRSEQYF
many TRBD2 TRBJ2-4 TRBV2 TGTGCCAGCAGTGGTTGGGGTGGGATTAGCGGGAGCATGGCCAAAAACATTCAGTACTTC CASSGWGGISGSMAKNIQYF
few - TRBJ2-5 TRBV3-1 TGTGCCAGCAGCCAAGAGGGACGAGAGACCCAGTACTTC CASSQEGRETQYF
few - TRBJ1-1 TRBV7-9 TGTGCCAGCAGCCCCCAGGGTGGGGGAGCTTTCTTT CASSPQGGGAFF
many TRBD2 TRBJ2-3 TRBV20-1 TGCAGTGCTGCGGGACTAGCGGGAGGGATTGATACGCAGTATTTT CSAAGLAGGIDTQYF
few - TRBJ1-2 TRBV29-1 TGCAGCGTTGAAGGTCCGTCAGTTCATAACTATGGCTACACCTTC CSVEGPSVHNYGYTF
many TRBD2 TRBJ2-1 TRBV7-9 TGTGCCAGCAGCGTACTAGCGGCCACCTACAATGAGCAGTTCTTC CASSVLAATYNEQFF